The next 8 T cell receptor beta chains were all read from a single sample in a study of shared clonotypes between healthy human individuals (dated by TCRdb to 2018 to 2020). CD8 naive samples were CD45RO-negative cells positively selected for CCR7, giving a CD45RA+CCR7+ population that excluded TemRA cells. Library method: the immunoSEQ multiplex PCR assay. TCRdb mirrors the immuneACCESS table, restricted to in-frame sequences. Some clones are absent from its copies; in checked studies, under half trace to an unresolved V gene, and the reason for the others is unknown. The sample has about 1,800,000 clones on record, approximately 95% of them singletons. The ten largest account for more than 0.95% of the sample. The material sequenced was naive CD8+ T cells sorted from blood. Reading the label with the study, this specimen's cell subset or site is: CD45RA+CCR7+. The receptor set was obtained from a man in his late teens or twenties in good health.

The chain links TRBV13 to TRBJ1-1; perhaps TRBD1 as D (6 bases). With 10 bases removed from V and 0 bases from J, the gap between germline ends came to 9 bases. The CDR3 has 12 residues. Germline V gives CDR1 PRHDT, CDR2 FYEKMQ (reference sequence). This chain's CDR3 is CATGQLNTEAFF. Here the CDR3 DNA reads TGTGCCACTGGACAGCTGAACACTGAAGCTTTCTTT. Filled out from reference TRBV13 and TRBJ1-1, the complete variable domain reads AAGVIQSPRHLIKEKRETATLKCYPIPRHDTVYWYQQGPGQDPQFLISFYEKMQSDKGSIPDRFSAQQFSDYHSELNMSSLELGDSALYFCATGQLNTEAFFGQGTRLTVV.

The chain recombines TRBV21-1 with TRBJ2-4; TRBD1 was called by the table and not checked on the DNA. TRBV21-1 is shown as a pseudogene. The CDR3 contains 14 residues. CDR3 bases: TGTGCCAGCAGCAACTGGCAGGGCAAAAACATTCAGTACTTC. Translated: CASSNWQGKNIQYF.

This chain connects TRBV12-5 to TRBJ2-7, with D perhaps TRBD2 (5 bases). CDR1 is LGHNT, CDR2 FRNRAP, per germline. V was shortened by 3 bases and J by 2 bases, with 17 bases between the two germline ends. This CDR3 has 16 residues. The CDR3 loop reads CASGFFGGPNTYEQYF. In DNA, the CDR3 is TGTGCTAGTGGTTTTTTTGGCGGGCCCAACACCTACGAGCAGTACTTC.

This rearrangement joins TRBV2 to TRBJ1-2; TRBD1 is a possible D gene (5 bases). CDR1 and CDR2 from the germline V gene are SNHLY and FYNNEI. Trimming removed 6 bases from V and 6 bases from J, with 14 bases in between. The CDR3 length is 13 residues. The CDR3 DNA is TGTGCCAGCAGCCACGGGACGGACGATGGCTACACCTTC. It yields the protein CASSHGTDDGYTF.

The gene calls are TRBV5-1 and TRBJ2-7; no definite D call. Trimming pared 2 bases from V and 4 bases from J, leaving 22 bases between. This CDR3 contains 17 residues. The germline CDR1 and CDR2 sequences are SGHRS and YFSETQ. This chain's CDR3 is CASSFDPAQRVFYEQYF. CDR3 in DNA: TGCGCCAGCAGCTTTGATCCGGCACAGAGAGTTTTTTACGAGCAGTACTTC. Using reference TRBV5-1 and TRBJ2-7 for the parts outside the CDR3, the full variable domain is KAGVTQTPRYLIKTRGQQVTLSCSPISGHRSVSWYQQTPGQGLQFLFEYFSETQRNKGNFPGRFSGRQFSNSRSEMNVSTLELGDSALYLCASSFDPAQRVFYEQYFGPGTRLTVT.

This clone was detected only once. The chain links TRBV7-9 to TRBJ2-1, with D perhaps TRBD1 (6 bases). Germline values: CDR1 SEHNR, CDR2 FQNEAQ (reference sequence). The V and J ends lost 5 bases and 5 bases respectively, with 13 bases between them. This CDR3 is 14 amino acids long. In DNA form, the CDR3 reads TGTGCCAGCAGCCACCGGGACATCGACAATGAGCAGTTCTTC. Its protein is CASSHRDIDNEQFF.

The CDR3 here is CASSNAGTGGSEQYF. The DNA of the CDR3 is TGTGCCAGCAGCAACGCCGGGACAGGGGGCTCCGAGCAGTACTTC. The gene calls are TRBV5-4 and TRBJ2-7, with 12 bases lining up with TRBD1. The CDR3 totals 15 residues. V dropped 4 bases and J dropped 6; count of bases not matched to a gene: 8. Germline CDR1 and CDR2: SGHNT and YYREEE (reference sequence).

This chain links TRBV13 with TRBJ1-6, with D maybe TRBD1 (5 bases). This CDR3 has 15 amino acids. With 0 bases removed from V and 6 bases from J, the gap between germline ends came to 9 bases. From germline, CDR1 is PRHDT and CDR2 FYEKMQ (reference sequence). The DNA of the CDR3 is TGTGCCAGCAGCTTAGGCCTCGGGGGTAATTCACCCCTCCACTTT. Residues: CASSLGLGGNSPLHF. Full variable domain (rest looked up from reference TRBV13 and TRBJ1-6): AAGVIQSPRHLIKEKRETATLKCYPIPRHDTVYWYQQGPGQDPQFLISFYEKMQSDKGSIPDRFSAQQFSDYHSELNMSSLELGDSALYFCASSLGLGGNSPLHFGNGTRLTVT.